This TCR beta chain was found in a study of cytomegalovirus exposure and HLA in healthy donors. For the study at large: Earlier sequencing of 150 million to 200 million T cells yielded roughly 120 million unique TCR beta sequences. General study points: TCR beta V- and J-gene trimming was later associated with a missense DCLRE1C variant. Sequencing likely caused a cluster of highly shared sequence variants. A reported reduction in N-insertions relative to the approximately 670-donor mean was seen in an Asian-associated ancestry cluster in a later analysis.

As for this clone: Its antigen is unidentified.

The PCR employed 60 Vbeta primers together with 13 Jbeta primers. TCRdb keeps only in-frame clones here, not all; method: immunoSEQ multiplex PCR. The sample holds some 200,000 clones, approximately 79% seen once. The sequence came from a man aged 35-49 years in good health and CMV-seropositive. The sample comprised PBMCs.

The CDR3, as DNA: TGTGCCAGCAGGGAACGGAGGAACACTGAAGCTTTCTTT. Encoded protein: CASRERRNTEAFF. The rearrangement links TRBV28 to TRBJ1-1, with unresolved D. Germline CDR1 and CDR2: MDHEN and SYDVKM. The V and J ends lost 6 bases and 1 base respectively, with 9 bases between them. The CDR3 spans 13 residues. Using reference TRBV28 and TRBJ1-1 for the parts outside the CDR3, the full variable domain is DVKVTQSSRYLVKRTGEKVFLECVQDMDHENMFWYRQDPGLGLRLIYFSYDVKMKEKGDIPEGYSVSREKKERFSLILESASTNQTSMYLCASRERRNTEAFFGQGTRLTVV.